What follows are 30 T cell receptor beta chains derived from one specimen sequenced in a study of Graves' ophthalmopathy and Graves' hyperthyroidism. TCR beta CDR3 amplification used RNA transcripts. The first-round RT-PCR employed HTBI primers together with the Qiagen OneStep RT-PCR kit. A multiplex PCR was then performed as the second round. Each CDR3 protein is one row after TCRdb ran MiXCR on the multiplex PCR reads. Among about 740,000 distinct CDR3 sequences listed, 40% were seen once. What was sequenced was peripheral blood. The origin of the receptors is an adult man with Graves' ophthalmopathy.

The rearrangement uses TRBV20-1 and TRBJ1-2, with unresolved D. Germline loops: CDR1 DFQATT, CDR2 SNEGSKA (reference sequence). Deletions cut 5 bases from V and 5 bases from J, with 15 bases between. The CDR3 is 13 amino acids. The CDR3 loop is CSAGKGRLYGYTF. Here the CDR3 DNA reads TGCAGTGCTGGCAAAGGACGCCTATATGGCTACACCTTC.

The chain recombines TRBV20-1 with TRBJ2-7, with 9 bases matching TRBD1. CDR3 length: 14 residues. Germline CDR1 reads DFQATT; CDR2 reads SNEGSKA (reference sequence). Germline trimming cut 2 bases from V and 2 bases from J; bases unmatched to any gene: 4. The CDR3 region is CSARPGTGPYEQYF. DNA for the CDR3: TGCAGTGCTAGACCCGGGACAGGGCCCTACGAGCAGTACTTC.

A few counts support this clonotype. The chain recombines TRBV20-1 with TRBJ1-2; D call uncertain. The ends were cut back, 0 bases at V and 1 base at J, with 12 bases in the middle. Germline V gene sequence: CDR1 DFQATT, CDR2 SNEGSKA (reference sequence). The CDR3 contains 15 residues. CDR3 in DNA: TGCAGTGCTAGAGATCTCGGACGGAGTAACTATGGCTACACCTTC. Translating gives CSARDLGRSNYGYTF.

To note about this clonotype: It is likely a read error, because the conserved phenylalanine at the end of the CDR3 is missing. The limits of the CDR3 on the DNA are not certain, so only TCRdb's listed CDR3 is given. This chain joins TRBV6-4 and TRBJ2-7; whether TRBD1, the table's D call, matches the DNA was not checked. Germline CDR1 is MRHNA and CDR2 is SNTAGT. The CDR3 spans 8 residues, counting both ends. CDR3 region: CASSVDRD.

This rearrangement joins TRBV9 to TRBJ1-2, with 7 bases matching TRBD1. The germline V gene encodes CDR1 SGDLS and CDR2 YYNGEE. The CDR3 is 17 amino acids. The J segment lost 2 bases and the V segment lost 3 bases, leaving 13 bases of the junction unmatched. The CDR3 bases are TGTGCCAGCAGCGGAGCCCCGAGACAGGGAGGAAACTATGGCTACACCTTC. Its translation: CASSGAPRQGGNYGYTF.

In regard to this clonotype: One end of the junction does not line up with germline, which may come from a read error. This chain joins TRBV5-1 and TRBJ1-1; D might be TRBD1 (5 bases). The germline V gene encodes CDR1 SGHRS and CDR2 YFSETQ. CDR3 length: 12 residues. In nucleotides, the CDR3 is TGCGCCAGCAGCGAACCGACAGTTGAAGCTTTGTTT. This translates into CASSEPTVEALF.

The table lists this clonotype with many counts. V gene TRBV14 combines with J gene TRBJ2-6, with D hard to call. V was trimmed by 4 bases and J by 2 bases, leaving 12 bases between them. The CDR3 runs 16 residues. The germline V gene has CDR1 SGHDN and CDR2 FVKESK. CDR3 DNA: TGTGCCAGCAGCCCCCTTCAGATCCCTGGGGCCAACGTCCTGACTTTC. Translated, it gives CASSPLQIPGANVLTF.

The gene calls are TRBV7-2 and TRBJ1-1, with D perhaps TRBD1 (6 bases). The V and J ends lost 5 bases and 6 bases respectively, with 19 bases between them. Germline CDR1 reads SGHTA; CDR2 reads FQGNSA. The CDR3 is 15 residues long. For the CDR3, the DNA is TGTGCCAGCAGCCAAAAGTACGGGGGCGGGGCTGAAGCTTTCTTT. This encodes CASSQKYGGGAEAFF. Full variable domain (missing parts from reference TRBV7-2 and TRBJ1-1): GAGVSQSPSNKVTEKGKDVELRCDPISGHTALYWYRQSLGQGLEFLIYFQGNSAPDKSGLPSDRFSAERTGGSVSTLTIQRTQQEDSAVYLCASSQKYGGGAEAFFGQGTRLTVV.

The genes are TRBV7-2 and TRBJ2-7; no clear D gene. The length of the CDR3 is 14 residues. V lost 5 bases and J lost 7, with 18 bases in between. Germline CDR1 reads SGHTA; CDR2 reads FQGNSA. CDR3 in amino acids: CASSQDSRASEQYF. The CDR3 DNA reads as TGTGCCAGCAGCCAAGATAGTAGGGCGAGTGAGCAGTACTTC.

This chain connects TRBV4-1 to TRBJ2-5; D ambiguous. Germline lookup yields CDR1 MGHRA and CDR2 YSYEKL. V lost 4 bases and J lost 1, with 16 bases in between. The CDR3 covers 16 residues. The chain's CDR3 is CASSLEINTIQETQYF. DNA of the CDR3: TGCGCCAGCAGCCTTGAAATTAATACGATCCAAGAGACCCAGTACTTC.

In nucleotides, the CDR3 is TGCAGCGTTGAAGATCTTCAAGACAGGGGAATTTTTAGGGAGACCCAGTACTTC. Protein sequence: CSVEDLQDRGIFRETQYF. The V call is TRBV29-1, the J call TRBJ2-5, with 8 nucleotides matching TRBD1. The length of the CDR3 is 18 residues. Germline V CDR1 and CDR2: SQVTM, ANQGSEA. V lost 0 bases, J lost 5 bases, and 17 bases stayed unmatched. The entire variable domain, with the rest obtained from reference TRBV29-1 and TRBJ2-5, is as follows: SAVISQKPSRDICQRGTSLTIQCQVDSQVTMMFWYRQQPGQSLTLIATANQGSEATYESGFVIDKFPISRPNLTFSTLTVSNMSPEDSSIYLCSVEDLQDRGIFRETQYFGPGTRLLVL.

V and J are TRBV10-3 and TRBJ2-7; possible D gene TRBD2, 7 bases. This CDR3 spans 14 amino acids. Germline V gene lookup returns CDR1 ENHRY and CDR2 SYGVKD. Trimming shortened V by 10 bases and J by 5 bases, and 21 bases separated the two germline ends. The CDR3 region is CASSQVGGRNEQYF. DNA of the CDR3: TGTGCCAGCAGCCAAGTCGGGGGGCGGAACGAGCAGTACTTC.

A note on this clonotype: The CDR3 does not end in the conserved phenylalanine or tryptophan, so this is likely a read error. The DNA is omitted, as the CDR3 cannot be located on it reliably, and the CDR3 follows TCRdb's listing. The CDR3 reads CASSVEPT. The V and J genes are TRBV9 and TRBJ2-7. The CDR3 sequence runs 8 residues, both termini included. Germline CDR1 and CDR2: SGDLS and YYNGEE.

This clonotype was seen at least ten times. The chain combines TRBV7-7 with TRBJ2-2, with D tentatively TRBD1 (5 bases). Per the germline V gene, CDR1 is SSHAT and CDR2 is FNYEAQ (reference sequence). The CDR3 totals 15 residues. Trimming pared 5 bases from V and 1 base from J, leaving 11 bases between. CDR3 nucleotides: TGTGCCAGCAGCCCTTGGGGCGGGAACACCGGGGAGCTGTTTTTT. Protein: CASSPWGGNTGELFF.

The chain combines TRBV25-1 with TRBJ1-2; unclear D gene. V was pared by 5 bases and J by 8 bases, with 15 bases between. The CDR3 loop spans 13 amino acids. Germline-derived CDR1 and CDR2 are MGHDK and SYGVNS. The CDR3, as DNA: TGTGCCAGCAGTCCTCGAGGCCTGGGAGGCTACACCTTC. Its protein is CASSPRGLGGYTF.

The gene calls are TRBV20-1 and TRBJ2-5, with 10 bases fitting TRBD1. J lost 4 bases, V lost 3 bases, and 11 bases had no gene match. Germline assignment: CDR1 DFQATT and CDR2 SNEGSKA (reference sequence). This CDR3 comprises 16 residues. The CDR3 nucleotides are TGCAGTGCTAGCGGACAGGGGGTCGGGTCAGGAGAGACCCAGTACTTC. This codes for CSASGQGVGSGETQYF.

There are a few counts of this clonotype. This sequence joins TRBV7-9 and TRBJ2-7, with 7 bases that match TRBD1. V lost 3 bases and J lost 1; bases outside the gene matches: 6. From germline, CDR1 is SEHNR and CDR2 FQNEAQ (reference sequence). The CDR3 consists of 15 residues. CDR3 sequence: CASSFDRVESYEQYF. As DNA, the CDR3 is TGTGCCAGCAGCTTCGACAGGGTGGAATCCTACGAGCAGTACTTC.

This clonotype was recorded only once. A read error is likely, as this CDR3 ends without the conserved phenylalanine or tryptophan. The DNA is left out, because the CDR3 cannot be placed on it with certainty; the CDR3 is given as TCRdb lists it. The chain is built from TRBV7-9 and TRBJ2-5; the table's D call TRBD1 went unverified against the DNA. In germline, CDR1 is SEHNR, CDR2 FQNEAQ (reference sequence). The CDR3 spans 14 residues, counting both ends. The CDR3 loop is CASSPDRTPRYAVL.

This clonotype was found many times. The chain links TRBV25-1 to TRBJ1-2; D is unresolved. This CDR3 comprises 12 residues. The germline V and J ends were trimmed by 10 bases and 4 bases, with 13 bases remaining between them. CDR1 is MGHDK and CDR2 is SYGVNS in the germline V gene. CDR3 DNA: TGTGCCACTAAAGAAGGAGTCTATGGCTACACCTTC. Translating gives CATKEGVYGYTF.

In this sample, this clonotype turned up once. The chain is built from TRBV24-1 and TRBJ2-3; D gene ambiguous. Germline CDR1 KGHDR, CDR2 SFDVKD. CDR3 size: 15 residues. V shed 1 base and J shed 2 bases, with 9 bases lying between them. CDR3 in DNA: TGTGCCACCAGTGATTTAGGCTACCACACAGATACGCAGTATTTT. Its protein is CATSDLGYHTDTQYF.

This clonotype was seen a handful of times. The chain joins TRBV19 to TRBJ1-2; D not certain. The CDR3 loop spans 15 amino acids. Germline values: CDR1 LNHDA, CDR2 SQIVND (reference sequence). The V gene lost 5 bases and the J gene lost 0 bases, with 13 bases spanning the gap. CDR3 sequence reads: CASSHSRGTNYGYTF. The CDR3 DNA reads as TGTGCCAGTAGTCATAGTCGGGGTACTAACTATGGCTACACCTTC.

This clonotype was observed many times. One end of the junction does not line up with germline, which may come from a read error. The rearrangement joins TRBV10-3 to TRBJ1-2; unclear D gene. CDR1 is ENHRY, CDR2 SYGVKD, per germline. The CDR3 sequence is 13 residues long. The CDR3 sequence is CAISEKRDDGYIF. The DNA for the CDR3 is TGTGCCATCAGTGAGAAGCGAGACGACGGCTACATCTTC.

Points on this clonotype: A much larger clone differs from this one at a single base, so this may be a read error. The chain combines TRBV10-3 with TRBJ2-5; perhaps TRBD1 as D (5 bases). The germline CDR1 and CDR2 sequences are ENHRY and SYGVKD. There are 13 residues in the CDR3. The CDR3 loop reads CASSDSSQETQYF. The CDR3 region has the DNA TGTGCCAGCAGTGACAGTTCCCAAGAGACCCAGTACTTC.

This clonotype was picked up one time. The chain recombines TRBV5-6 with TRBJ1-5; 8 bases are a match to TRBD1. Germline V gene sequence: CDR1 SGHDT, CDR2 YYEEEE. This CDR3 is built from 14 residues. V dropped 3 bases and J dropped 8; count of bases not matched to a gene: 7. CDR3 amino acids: CASSSTGVVEPQHF. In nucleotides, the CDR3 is TGTGCCAGCAGCTCGACAGGGGTGGTTGAGCCCCAGCATTTT.

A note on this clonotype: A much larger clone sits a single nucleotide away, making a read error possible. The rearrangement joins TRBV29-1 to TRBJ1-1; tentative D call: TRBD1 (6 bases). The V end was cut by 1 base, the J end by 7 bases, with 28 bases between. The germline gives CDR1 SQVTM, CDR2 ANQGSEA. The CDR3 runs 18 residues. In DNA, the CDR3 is TGCAGCGTTGAAGGAGTTTGGGCACCCCCCGGGACACTGAGTGAAGCTTTCTTT. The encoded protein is CSVEGVWAPPGTLSEAFF. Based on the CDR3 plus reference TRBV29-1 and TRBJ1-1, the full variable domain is SAVISQKPSRDICQRGTSLTIQCQVDSQVTMMFWYRQQPGQSLTLIATANQGSEATYESGFVIDKFPISRPNLTFSTLTVSNMSPEDSSIYLCSVEGVWAPPGTLSEAFFGQGTRLTVV.

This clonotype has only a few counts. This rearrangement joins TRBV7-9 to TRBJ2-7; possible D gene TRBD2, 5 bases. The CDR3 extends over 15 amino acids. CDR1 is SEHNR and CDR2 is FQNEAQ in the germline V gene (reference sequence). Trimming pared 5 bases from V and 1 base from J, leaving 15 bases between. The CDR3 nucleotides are TGTGCCAGCAGCCTCCGATCTAGCCGATCCTACGAGCAGTACTTC. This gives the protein CASSLRSSRSYEQYF.

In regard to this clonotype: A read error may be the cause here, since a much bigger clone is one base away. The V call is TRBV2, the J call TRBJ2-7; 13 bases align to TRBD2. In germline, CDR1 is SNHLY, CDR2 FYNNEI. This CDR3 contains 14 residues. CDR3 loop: CVSSRRTSGGEQYF. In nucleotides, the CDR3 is TGTGTCAGCAGTCGACGGACTAGCGGGGGTGAGCAGTACTTC.

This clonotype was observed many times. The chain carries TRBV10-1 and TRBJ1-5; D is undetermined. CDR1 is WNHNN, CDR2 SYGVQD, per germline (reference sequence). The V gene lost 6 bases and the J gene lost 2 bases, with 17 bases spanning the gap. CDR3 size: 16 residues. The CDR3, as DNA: TGCGCCAGCAGGCCCCCTCTAAAACGGGGCAATCAGCCCCAGCATTTT. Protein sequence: CASRPPLKRGNQPQHF.

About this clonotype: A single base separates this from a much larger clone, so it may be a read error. CDR3 protein: CSARDRDTVGHQPQHF. CDR3 in DNA: TGCAGTGCTAGAGACAGGGACACCGTTGGGCATCAGCCCCAGCATTTT. The chain employs TRBV20-1 and TRBJ1-5, with D tentatively TRBD1 (6 bases). V gave up 0 bases and J gave up 5 bases, with 17 bases separating them. The CDR3 is 16 residues long. CDR1 is DFQATT and CDR2 is SNEGSKA in the germline V gene (reference sequence).

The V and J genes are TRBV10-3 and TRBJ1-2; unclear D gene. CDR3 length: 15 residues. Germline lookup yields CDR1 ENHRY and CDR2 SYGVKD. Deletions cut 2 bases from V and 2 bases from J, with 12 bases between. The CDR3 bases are TGTGCCATCAGTGAGCAAGCCCCGGGCAACTATGGCTACACCTTC. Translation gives CAISEQAPGNYGYTF.